Shown below are 11 T cell receptor beta chains from a single sample sequenced in a study of T cells in Graves' hyperthyroidism and ophthalmopathy. The TCR beta CDR3 regions underwent amplification using RNA transcripts as the source. Using the HTBI primer set, a first-round RT-PCR was run on the TCR CDR3. Each CDR3 protein is one row after TCRdb ran MiXCR on the multiplex PCR reads. The table shows around 760,000 distinct CDR3 sequences, with over 35% occurring only once. The sample consisted of blood. The origin of the receptors is a woman between 35 and 50 years old with Graves' hyperthyroidism.

This clonotype was seen many times. The CDR3 region is CASSDSNRGPGNTIYF. Here the CDR3 DNA reads TGTGCCAGCAGTGATAGTAACAGGGGACCTGGAAACACCATATATTTT. The chain employs TRBV6-5 and TRBJ1-3, with TRBD1 matching over 7 bases. After removal of 5 bases from V and 2 bases from J, the junction contained 9 bases not matched to a gene. CDR3 length: 16 amino acids. Germline loops: CDR1 MNHEY, CDR2 SVGAGI.

V is TRBV12-3 or TRBV12-4 and J is TRBJ2-2; no definite D call. V was clipped by 0 bases and J by 5 bases, with 7 bases between them. The CDR3 consists of 14 residues. CDR3: CASSLASLTGELFF. The CDR3 DNA reads TGTGCCAGCAGTTTAGCCAGTTTGACCGGGGAGCTGTTTTTT.

The table lists this clonotype with many counts. CDR3 protein: CSVVGTPSSYEQYF. In DNA, the CDR3 is TGCAGCGTTGTGGGGACCCCGTCTTCCTACGAGCAGTACTTC. The J gene is TRBJ2-7, the V gene TRBV29-1, with D tentatively TRBD1 or TRBD2 (5 bases each). This CDR3 is built from 14 residues. Per germline, CDR1 SQVTM and CDR2 ANQGSEA. Trimming pared 4 bases from V and 1 base from J, leaving 14 bases between.

The genes are TRBV24-1 and TRBJ2-7; TRBD1 matches at 8 bases. CDR3 length: 13 amino acids. Trimming removed 2 bases from V and 5 bases from J; junction bases left unmatched: 1. The germline gives CDR1 KGHDR, CDR2 SFDVKD. The CDR3: CATSDSGGNEQYF. The CDR3 coding sequence is TGTGCCACCAGTGATTCAGGGGGCAACGAGCAGTACTTC.

This clonotype was counted many times. This chain connects TRBV20-1 to TRBJ1-5; D unresolved. V gave up 5 bases and J gave up 9 bases, with 14 bases separating them. Germline V CDR1 and CDR2: DFQATT, SNEGSKA (reference sequence). The CDR3 is made up of 12 amino acids. CDR3 protein: CSAAITSGPQHF. CDR3 sequence (DNA): TGCAGTGCTGCGATCACCTCAGGGCCCCAGCATTTT.

This clonotype was detected only a few times. This chain connects TRBV12-3 or TRBV12-4 to TRBJ1-1; D is undetermined. Trimming took 7 bases from V and 11 from J, leaving 14 bases between them. CDR3 length: 11 amino acids. In nucleotides, the CDR3 is TGTGCCAGCACCTCGACCGCGTGGGCTTTCTTT. The encoded protein is CASTSTAWAFF.

The rearrangement links TRBV5-1 to TRBJ1-6, with no clear D. Trimming removed 0 bases from V and 8 bases from J, with 15 bases in between. The germline V gene encodes CDR1 SGHRS and CDR2 YFSETQ. CDR3 length: 16 residues. The CDR3 nucleotides are TGCGCCAGCAGCTTGGCGCTAGGAGGGCGTGATTCACCCCTCCACTTT. It translates to CASSLALGGRDSPLHF.

The V call is TRBV11-3, the J call TRBJ2-5; 8 bases map to TRBD2. The V and J ends lost 4 bases and 2 bases, in that order; junction bases with no gene match: 9. The CDR3 is 16 amino acids. Germline V lookup: CDR1 SGHNT, CDR2 YENEEA. The CDR3 coding sequence is TGTGCCAGCAGCTCTGGAATAACGGGGGGGCAAGAGACCCAGTACTTC. Its protein product is CASSSGITGGQETQYF.

This clonotype was found a few times. As DNA, the CDR3 is TGTGCCAGCAGCTCCCGGGCCGGGACAGGCGCTTCCTACGAGCAGTACTTC. This sequence encodes CASSSRAGTGASYEQYF. V and J are TRBV7-9 and TRBJ2-7; TRBD1 matches at 8 bases. The V gene's germline CDR1 is SEHNR and CDR2 FQNEAQ (reference sequence). This CDR3 has 17 residues. Unmatched junction bases numbered 12, after V lost 4 bases and J lost 1 base.

The chain is built from TRBV19 and TRBJ1-1, with 7 bases aligning to TRBD1. Trimming removed 8 bases from V and 4 bases from J; junction bases left unmatched: 10. CDR3 size: 14 residues. Germline-derived CDR1 and CDR2 are LNHDA and SQIVND (reference sequence). DNA for the CDR3: TGTGCCAGTGGATACCGGGACAGAGGCACTGAAGCTTTCTTT. Its protein product is CASGYRDRGTEAFF.

The CDR3 is CSGRLAGGQETQYF. CDR3 DNA sequence: TGCAGCGGCCGACTAGCGGGAGGGCAAGAGACCCAGTACTTC. The V and J genes are TRBV29-1 and TRBJ2-5, with 14 nucleotides matching TRBD2. CDR1 is SQVTM, CDR2 ANQGSEA, per germline. The CDR3 runs to 14 residues. V lost 7 bases, J lost 2 bases, and 3 bases stayed unmatched.